These T cell receptor beta chains were read from a single sample in a study of blood T cell repertoires in COVID-19. Libraries were prepared by immunoSEQ multiplex PCR; TCRdb keeps only in-frame clonotypes and omits some of them. The table shows about 85,000 clones, with under 85% occurring only once. Sequenced: peripheral blood. These receptors were collected from a human donor in a cohort sampled during active COVID-19. The CDR3 runs from the conserved cysteine through the conserved F or W. Each record gives: J gene, V gene, D gene, clone size, CDR3 protein, CDR3 DNA. A D gene is named only where the DNA matches it firmly. Clone size is not always given. Where it is, it says once, few, many or a class for expanded clones.

TRBJ1-6,TRBV28,TRBD1,.,CASSYGTANSPLHF,TGTGCCAGCAGTTACGGGACAGCTAATTCACCCCTCCACTTT
TRBJ1-2,TRBV11-2,TRBD1,.,CASSRRQGAENYGYTF,TGTGCCAGCAGCCGTAGACAGGGGGCGGAAAATTATGGCTACACCTTC
TRBJ1-2,TRBV12-5,.,.,CASGLGLGGYGYTF,TGTGCTAGTGGTTTGGGCCTCGGGGGCTATGGCTACACCTTC
TRBJ2-6,TRBV9,.,few,CASSVAPGLSGANVLTF,TGTGCCAGCAGCGTAGCGCCAGGACTCTCTGGGGCCAACGTCCTGACTTTC
TRBJ1-4,TRBV12-5,TRBD1,.,CASGTGWENEKLFF,TGTGCTAGTGGGACAGGGTGGGAGAATGAAAAACTGTTTTTT
TRBJ2-7,TRBV5-6,.,.,CASSLSYRTYEQYF,TGTGCCAGCAGCTTGTCCTACAGAACCTACGAGCAGTACTTC
TRBJ2-2,TRBV7-9,.,.,CASSSYDITGELFF,TGTGCCAGCAGCTCCTATGACATCACCGGGGAGCTGTTTTTT
TRBJ1-6,TRBV3-1/TRBV3-2,.,few,CASSQPGSPLHF,TGTGCCAGCAGCCAGCCCGGTTCACCCCTCCACTTT
TRBJ2-3,TRBV7-8,.,once,CASSSSLRDTQYF,TGTGCCAGCAGCTCGTCACTGAGAGATACGCAGTATTTT
TRBJ2-5,TRBV7-9,TRBD2,.,CASSLVSRERLASETQYF,TGTGCCAGCAGCTTAGTGTCGCGCGAGAGACTAGCGAGCGAGACCCAGTACTTC
TRBJ2-3,TRBV15,.,.,CATSRERGDTQYF,TGTGCCACCAGCAGAGAGCGCGGGGATACGCAGTATTTT
TRBJ2-7,TRBV11-2,TRBD1,.,CASSKVGQSYEQYF,TGTGCCAGCAGCAAAGTGGGACAGTCCTACGAGCAGTACTTC
TRBJ1-3,TRBV6-1,.,.,CASSEALPGFGNTIYF,TGTGCCAGCAGTGAAGCTCTACCGGGATTCGGAAACACCATATATTTT
TRBJ1-5,TRBV18,TRBD1,.,CASSPQGAAQPQHF,TGTGCCAGCTCGCCACAGGGGGCCGCACAGCCCCAGCATTTT
TRBJ1-4,TRBV28,.,.,CASSTRGGLSEKLFF,TGTGCCAGCAGTACCCGGGGGGGGCTGAGTGAAAAACTGTTTTTT
TRBJ2-3,TRBV11-2,TRBD1,.,CASSTSGGHTDTQYF,TGTGCCAGCAGCACCTCAGGGGGCCACACAGATACGCAGTATTTT
TRBJ2-2,TRBV19,.,.,CASSSQGPGELFF,TGTGCCAGTAGTAGCCAGGGTCCCGGGGAGCTGTTTTTT
TRBJ1-3,TRBV11-3,.,.,CASSLESGTPGNTIYF,TGTGCCAGCAGCCTCGAATCCGGGACACCCGGAAACACCATATATTTT
TRBJ1-4,TRBV7-9,.,.,CASSPLGGVGEKLFF,TGTGCCAGCAGCCCCTTAGGGGGAGTGGGTGAAAAACTGTTTTTT
TRBJ1-1,TRBV2,TRBD1,.,CASSSGGMNTEAFF,TGTGCCAGCAGTTCAGGGGGGATGAACACTGAAGCTTTCTTT
TRBJ1-1,TRBV12-5,.,.,CASGSYTENTEAFF,TGTGCTAGTGGTTCGTATACAGAGAACACTGAAGCTTTCTTT
TRBJ1-1,TRBV16,.,few,CASSPAENTEAFF,TGTGCCAGCAGCCCAGCGGAGAACACTGAAGCTTTCTTT
TRBJ1-1,TRBV3-1/TRBV3-2,TRBD1,.,CASRKQGANTEAFF,TGTGCCAGCAGGAAACAGGGGGCGAACACTGAAGCTTTCTTT
TRBJ2-7,TRBV10-2,TRBD2,.,CASSGTQKGLAGVLSYEQYF,TGCGCCAGCAGTGGCACGCAAAAGGGGCTAGCGGGGGTCCTCTCCTACGAGCAGTACTTC
TRBJ1-5,TRBV28,TRBD1,many,CASRWTGNDNQPQHF,TGTGCCAGCAGGTGGACAGGGAATGACAATCAGCCCCAGCATTTT
TRBJ1-2,TRBV5-1,.,.,CASSSITGSYGYTF,TGCGCCAGCAGCTCGATAACAGGGTCCTATGGCTACACCTTC
TRBJ1-1,TRBV13,.,.,CASSPPQGSNTEAFF,TGTGCCAGCAGCCCCCCACAGGGATCGAACACTGAAGCTTTCTTT
TRBJ2-5,TRBV10-3,TRBD2,.,CAISAWRGGQETQYF,TGTGCCATCAGTGCTTGGCGGGGGGGCCAAGAGACCCAGTACTTC
TRBJ1-1,TRBV25-1,TRBD1,.,CASSLTGAAEAFF,TGTGCCAGCAGTTTAACAGGGGCTGCTGAAGCTTTCTTT
TRBJ1-1,TRBV14,TRBD1,.,CASSQDLSTGTGSREAFF,TGTGCCAGCAGCCAAGACCTGAGCACCGGGACAGGGTCGAGGGAAGCTTTCTTT
TRBJ1-2,TRBV28,TRBD1,.,CASRGPRGTAYGYTF,TGTGCCAGCAGGGGGCCGAGGGGGACAGCTTATGGCTACACCTTC
TRBJ2-1,TRBV15,TRBD2,.,CATSRDRGGAGNEQFF,TGTGCCACCAGCAGAGATCGCGGGGGGGCCGGTAATGAGCAGTTCTTC
TRBJ2-7,TRBV11-3,.,.,CASSLANSYEQYF,TGTGCCAGCAGCTTAGCTAACAGCTACGAGCAGTACTTC
TRBJ2-2,TRBV9,.,.,CASSSRTVANTGELFF,TGTGCCAGCAGCTCCCGGACAGTCGCGAACACCGGGGAGCTGTTTTTT
TRBJ1-2,TRBV7-8,.,.,CASSLAGRDFGYTF,TGTGCCAGCAGCTTAGCCGGCAGGGATTTTGGCTACACCTTC
TRBJ2-1,TRBV6-5,TRBD1,.,CASRTGNEQFF,TGTGCCAGCCGGACAGGGAATGAGCAGTTCTTC
TRBJ2-7,TRBV9,TRBD2,.,CASSPLGGTSYEQYF,TGTGCCAGCAGCCCCCTGGGGGGGACCTCCTACGAGCAGTACTTC
TRBJ1-1,TRBV2,.,.,CASSDGFKAEAFF,TGTGCCAGCAGTGACGGGTTTAAGGCTGAAGCTTTCTTT
TRBJ1-5,TRBV12-5,TRBD1,once,CASGLGRDRGNQPQHF,TGTGCTAGTGGTTTGGGCCGGGACAGGGGCAATCAGCCCCAGCATTTT
TRBJ2-3,TRBV3-1/TRBV3-2,.,.,CASSVTDTQYF,TGTGCCAGCTCCGTCACAGATACGCAGTATTTT
TRBJ1-1,TRBV29-1,.,.,CSVITTGYTEAFF,TGCAGCGTTATAACCACAGGTTACACTGAAGCTTTCTTT
TRBJ1-5,TRBV19,TRBD1,few,CASNLNPLDRPNQPQHF,TGTGCCAGTAACCTCAACCCATTGGACAGGCCAAATCAGCCCCAGCATTTT
TRBJ1-2,TRBV5-6,TRBD1,.,CASSHLQGANYGYTF,TGTGCCAGCAGCCATCTCCAGGGGGCGAACTATGGCTACACCTTC
TRBJ1-2,TRBV18,.,.,CASSEYRDSDGYTF,TGTGCCAGCTCAGAATACAGGGATTCGGATGGCTACACCTTC
TRBJ2-3,TRBV7-2,.,.,CASSLVGGADTQYF,TGTGCCAGCAGCTTAGTGGGGGGAGCAGATACGCAGTATTTT